This is a list of T cell receptor beta chains from one sample in a study of control samples from healthy donors and cancer patients. TCRdb's table, derived via immunoSEQ multiplex PCR, lists solely in-frame clones and lacks some. The sample has around 130,000 clones, around nine tenths seen once; the top ten hold 9% to 14%. The specimen sequenced was blood. The receptors were sampled from a man aged 25-45 years in good health. Both conserved end residues are part of each CDR3. Each record gives: CDR3 length, clone size, D gene, V gene, J gene, CDR3 DNA, CDR3 protein. D genes are given only for firm matches. The size entry is marked missing in some rows and otherwise reads once, few, many or a size class.

>13|.|TRBD1|TRBV29-1|TRBJ1-1
TGCAGCGCAAGGACAGGGTCGAACACTGAAGCTTTCTTT
CSARTGSNTEAFF
>13|.|.|TRBV5-8|TRBJ1-5
TGTGCCAGCACCTTACAGAGAAATCAGCCCCAGCATTTT
CASTLQRNQPQHF
>15|.|.|TRBV15|TRBJ1-5
TGTGCCACCAGCAGAGATCTGGGGGAGGGTCAGCCCCAGCATTTT
CATSRDLGEGQPQHF
>14|.|.|TRBV10-3|TRBJ2-2
TGTGCCATCAGCGACAGAGAATACACCGGGGAGCTGTTTTTT
CAISDREYTGELFF
>12|.|.|TRBV11-2|TRBJ1-6
TGTGCCAGCAGCCCCATCACAGGGAGTGCCTTCTTT
CASSPITGSAFF
>17|.|.|TRBV18|TRBJ1-3
TGTGCCAGCTCACCACAGGGCAGGGCCGCCTCTGGAAACACCATATATTTT
CASSPQGRAASGNTIYF
>17|.|.|TRBV3-1/TRBV3-2|TRBJ2-1
TGTGCCAGCAGCCAAGATCGAAGGGGCAGGGGGAGGGATGAGCAGTTCTTC
CASSQDRRGRGRDEQFF
>19|.|.|TRBV19|TRBJ1-1
TGTGCCAGTCGCACCGGGGGAGGACCCCTCCTCCTTAAAAACACTGAAGCTTTCTTT
CASRTGGGPLLLKNTEAFF
>14|.|.|TRBV7-2|TRBJ2-3
TGTGCCAGCGTACCAAGCGGTTCCACAGATACGCAGTATTTT
CASVPSGSTDTQYF
>12|.|.|TRBV29-1|TRBJ2-5
TGCACCCTCGGGGACTCACAAGAGACCCAGTACTTC
CTLGDSQETQYF
>12|.|.|TRBV7-9|TRBJ1-2
TGTGCCAGCAGCTTAGTTCTAGATGGCTACACCTTC
CASSLVLDGYTF
>13|.|.|TRBV7-2|TRBJ2-1
TGTGCCAGCAGCTTATTTCCGGGGAATGAGCAGTTCTTC
CASSLFPGNEQFF
>14|.|.|TRBV4-2|TRBJ1-2
TGTGCCAGCAGCCTTGAAGGGGGGAACTATGGCTACACCTTC
CASSLEGGNYGYTF
>16|.|.|TRBV4-1|TRBJ1-1
TGCGCCAGCAGCCAAGCATTCAGACAGGACTACACTGAAGCTTTCTTT
CASSQAFRQDYTEAFF
>15|few|.|TRBV7-2|TRBJ2-5
TGTGCCAGCAGCTTACAGGGTACGGTGCGAGAGACCCAGTACTTC
CASSLQGTVRETQYF
>14|.|.|TRBV10-3|TRBJ1-2
TGTGCCATCAGTGATCCGAATTCGGTAAGGGGCTACACCTTC
CAISDPNSVRGYTF
>15|.|.|TRBV27|TRBJ1-2
TGTGCCAGCAGTCTACGGGAGGGAACGGGAAATGGCTACACCTTC
CASSLREGTGNGYTF
>16|.|TRBD1|TRBV10-3|TRBJ1-2
TGTGCCATCAGTGAAAGTAGACCGGGACAGGGAAGAAGCTACACCTTC
CAISESRPGQGRSYTF
>13|.|TRBD1|TRBV29-1|TRBJ1-1
TGCAGCGTTGCAACAGGGGGGATCACTGAAGCTTTCTTT
CSVATGGITEAFF
>15|.|.|TRBV9|TRBJ2-1
TGTGCCAGCAGCGTAGAATCAGGCTCCTACAATGAGCAGTTCTTC
CASSVESGSYNEQFF
>14|.|.|TRBV27|TRBJ2-1
TGTGCCAGCAGTAGAGAGATATCCTACAATGAGCAGTTCTTC
CASSREISYNEQFF
>15|.|.|TRBV11-2|TRBJ2-3
TGTGCCAGCAGCTTAGGCACGGACTACGGAAAAGGGCAGTATTTT
CASSLGTDYGKGQYF
>11|.|.|TRBV30|TRBJ1-1
TGTGCCTGGATGGAGAACACTGAAGCTTTCTTT
CAWMENTEAFF
>14|.|.|TRBV5-4|TRBJ2-2
TGTGCCAGCAGCTTGCTAGAGAACACCGGGGAGCTGTTTTTT
CASSLLENTGELFF
>13|.|TRBD1|TRBV6-5|TRBJ2-3
TGTGCCACCGGGACAGGGGGCACAGATACGCAGTATTTT
CATGTGGTDTQYF